Below are 17 T cell receptor beta chains sequenced from a single sample in a study of glioma-infiltrating T cells. TCR alpha and beta CDR3 regions were amplified from RNA using iRepertoire nested multiplex PCR. TCRdb used MiXCR to reprocess the multiplex PCR reads, holding one entry per CDR3 protein. This table holds fewer than 500,000 distinct CDR3 sequences, about two fifths found once. What was sequenced was glioma tissue, nonneoplastic brain tissue, or PBMCs (not recorded which). The receptors originated from a human donor with low-grade glioma or glioblastoma, undergoing nonglioma brain surgery, or in good health (not recorded which).

This rearrangement joins TRBV7-3 to TRBJ1-1, with D possibly matching TRBD1 (6 bases). Trimming took 4 bases from V and 6 from J, leaving 12 bases between them. The CDR3 has 13 residues. Germline V gene data show CDR1 as SGHTA and CDR2 as FQGTGA. As DNA, the CDR3 is TGTGCCAGCAGCTCCGGGAAGGGGGCTGAAGCTTTCTTT. Encoded protein: CASSSGKGAEAFF. Drawing the rest from reference TRBV7-3 and TRBJ1-1, the complete variable domain is GAGVSQTPSNKVTEKGKYVELRCDPISGHTALYWYRQSLGQGPEFLIYFQGTGAADDSGLPNDRFFAVRPEGSVSTLKIQRTERGDSAVYLCASSSGKGAEAFFGQGTRLTVV.

This clonotype was detected many times. This CDR3 is CATSGQANYGYTF. CDR3 DNA: TGTGCCACCAGCGGACAGGCTAACTATGGCTACACCTTC. The V gene is TRBV15, the J gene TRBJ1-2, with 7 bases lining up with TRBD1. The CDR3 totals 13 residues. Germline loops: CDR1 LNHNV, CDR2 YYDKDF (reference sequence). The junction had 0 bases not matched to a gene; V was cut back by 5 bases and J by 0 bases.

This clonotype occurred many times. The rearrangement joins TRBV28 to TRBJ2-2; TRBD1 or TRBD2 may be the D gene (5 bases each). Germline values: CDR1 MDHEN, CDR2 SYDVKM. The CDR3 runs 15 residues. V was shortened by 4 bases and J by 9 bases, with 18 bases between the two germline ends. Here the CDR3 reads CASSSWGKGQRELFF. CDR3 in DNA: TGTGCCAGCAGTTCATGGGGGAAAGGGCAGAGGGAGCTGTTTTTT.

This chain uses TRBV6-1 with TRBJ2-1; possible D gene TRBD2, 6 bases. The CDR3 totals 15 residues. Germline V gives CDR1 MNHNS, CDR2 SASEGT. V was trimmed by 11 bases and J by 3 bases, leaving 20 bases between them. Written as DNA, the CDR3 is TGTGCCGCCTGTAGGGAGGATTTATACTACAATGAGCAGTTCTTC. This codes for CAACREDLYYNEQFF.

A note on this clonotype: One junction end disagrees with the germline gene, perhaps due to a read error. This chain joins TRBV20-1 and TRBJ2-3, with 9 bases aligning to TRBD2. The CDR3 is 17 amino acids. Germline V lookup: CDR1 DFQATT, CDR2 SNEGSKA (reference sequence). In DNA form, the CDR3 reads TGCAGTGCTAGAGGCTTGATAGCGGGAGAAAGCACATATACGCAGTATTTT. Translating it yields CSARGLIAGESTYTQYF.

Points on this clonotype: A much larger clone differs from this one at a single base, so this may be a read error. This is likely a read error, given that the CDR3 carries no conserved phenylalanine or tryptophan at its end. This chain uses TRBV15 with TRBJ2-7; 13 nucleotides agree with TRBD2. The CDR3 spans 16 residues. The ends lost 4 bases at V and 6 bases at J; junction bases unmatched: 9. The germline V gene has CDR1 LNHNV and CDR2 YYDKDF (reference sequence). The DNA for the CDR3 is TGTGCCACCAGCATTACCCCGGGACTAGCGGGACGCGAGCAGTACCTC. It specifies CATSITPGLAGREQYL.

With respect to this clonotype: This may be a read error: a much more frequent sequence differs by one nucleotide. The chain joins TRBV6-1 to TRBJ1-3; the D gene is possibly TRBD1 (5 bases). CDR1 and CDR2 (germline): MNHNS, SASEGT. V was cut by 6 bases and J by 2 bases, with 14 bases left in between. The CDR3 has 15 amino acids. The CDR3 DNA sequence: TGTGCCAGCAGCGCAGGGAATATCCCTGGAAACACCATATATTTT. Its protein product is CASSAGNIPGNTIYF.

The chain uses TRBV3-1 and TRBJ2-7; a weak D match, TRBD1 (5 bases). The better agreement between TRBJ2-1 and the DNA end casts doubt on the J call. There are 16 residues in the CDR3. Germline V CDR1 and CDR2: LGHDT, YNNKEL (reference sequence). The CDR3 here is CASSSHRARAYNEQFF. CDR3 DNA: TGTGCCAGCAGCTCTCATCGGGCCAGGGCCTACAATGAGCAGTTCTTC.

The rearrangement joins TRBV14 to TRBJ2-2; tentative D call: TRBD2 (5 bases). Per germline, CDR1 SGHDN and CDR2 FVKESK. The CDR3 is 15 amino acids. Trimming left V 0 bases short and J 6 bases short, with 11 bases between. The CDR3 loop is CASSQDQTKAGELFF. CDR3 coding DNA: TGTGCCAGCAGCCAAGATCAGACTAAGGCCGGGGAGCTGTTTTTT.

As for this clonotype: Its ends do not fully match the called genes, so a read error is possible. The genes are TRBV5-4 and TRBJ1-6, with D unresolved. Germline assignment: CDR1 SGHNT and CDR2 YYREEE (reference sequence). The CDR3 extends over 14 amino acids. The CDR3 spells CAGSQDTGDSPLHF. DNA for the CDR3: TGTGCCGGCAGCCAAGATACCGGGGATTCACCCCTCCACTTT.

The chain combines TRBV19 with TRBJ2-1; possibly TRBD2 for D (5 bases). This CDR3 is built from 14 residues. CDR1 is LNHDA, CDR2 SQIVND, per germline (reference sequence). Trimming took 6 bases from V and 6 from J, leaving 15 bases between them. The chain's CDR3 is CASRPTRLRNEQFF. The CDR3, as DNA: TGTGCCAGTAGGCCCACTAGGCTCCGCAATGAGCAGTTCTTC.

J is TRBJ2-1 and V is TRBV14, with a possible D match to TRBD1 (5 bases). The CDR3 spans 15 residues. Germline V gene lookup returns CDR1 SGHDN and CDR2 FVKESK. Deletions cut 0 bases from V and 3 bases from J, with 9 bases between. The CDR3 protein is CASSQDGASYNEQFF. CDR3 coding DNA: TGTGCCAGCAGCCAAGATGGGGCGAGCTACAATGAGCAGTTCTTC.

There are many counts of this clonotype. V is TRBV28 and J is TRBJ1-2, with TRBD1 identical over 10 bases. Unmatched junction bases numbered 3, after V lost 10 bases and J lost 4 bases. The germline CDR1 and CDR2 sequences are MDHEN and SYDVKM. The CDR3 is 12 amino acids. The DNA for the CDR3 is TGTGCCACCGGGGACAGGGGCTATGGCTACACCTTC. It specifies CATGDRGYGYTF.

About this clonotype itself: Given a much more abundant clone one base away, this may be a read error. The chain employs TRBV28 and TRBJ1-5; 9 bases map to TRBD1. The CDR3 runs 14 residues. The germline V gene has CDR1 MDHEN and CDR2 SYDVKM. DNA of the CDR3: TGTGCCGGCAGTCTCGGGACAGGGCATCAGCCCCAGCATTTT. Protein: CAGSLGTGHQPQHF.

The rearrangement uses TRBV4-3 and TRBJ2-6, with D unclear. Germline CDR1 LGHNA, CDR2 YSLEER. The CDR3 is 14 residues long. V lost 8 bases and J 0 bases, leaving 8 bases between the germline ends. This CDR3 is CASSPRSGANVLTF. In DNA, the CDR3 is TGCGCCAGCTCTCCTCGCTCTGGGGCCAACGTCCTGACTTTC.

The V gene is TRBV20-1, the J gene TRBJ1-1, with D uncertain. CDR1 is DFQATT, CDR2 SNEGSKA, per germline (reference sequence). Trimming took off 1 base at V and 7 bases at J, with 13 bases between the two ends. The CDR3 totals 13 residues. The CDR3 region has the DNA TGCAGTGCTAGAGCTAGCCGACCCTGTGAAGCTTTCTTT. Protein sequence: CSARASRPCEAFF.

V is TRBV12-3 or TRBV12-4 and J is TRBJ2-1, with D perhaps matching TRBD1 or TRBD2 (5 bases each). Trimming shortened V by 5 bases and J by 8 bases, and 19 bases separated the two germline ends. CDR3 length equals 15 residues. The CDR3 DNA reads TGTGCCAGCAGTACCGGGGACGCGTCTTACGATGAGCAGTTCTTC. Its translation: CASSTGDASYDEQFF.